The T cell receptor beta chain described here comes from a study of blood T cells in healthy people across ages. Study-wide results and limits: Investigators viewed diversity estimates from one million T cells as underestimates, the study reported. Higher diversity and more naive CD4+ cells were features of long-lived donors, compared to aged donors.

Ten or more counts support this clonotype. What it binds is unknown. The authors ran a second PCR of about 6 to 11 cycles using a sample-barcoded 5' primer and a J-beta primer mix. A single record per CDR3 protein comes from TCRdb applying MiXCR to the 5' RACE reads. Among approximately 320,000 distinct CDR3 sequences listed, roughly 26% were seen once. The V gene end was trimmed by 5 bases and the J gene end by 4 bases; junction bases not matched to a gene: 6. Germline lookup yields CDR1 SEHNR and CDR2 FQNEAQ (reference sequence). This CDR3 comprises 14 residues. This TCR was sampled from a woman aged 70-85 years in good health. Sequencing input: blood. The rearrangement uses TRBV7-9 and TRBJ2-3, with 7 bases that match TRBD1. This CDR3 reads CASSPGGSADTQYF. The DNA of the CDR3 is TGTGCCAGCAGCCCAGGGGGTAGCGCAGATACGCAGTATTTT. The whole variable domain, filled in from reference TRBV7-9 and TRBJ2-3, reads DTGVSQNPRHKITKRGQNVTFRCDPISEHNRLYWYRQTLGQGPEFLTYFQNEAQLEKSRLLSDRFSAERPKGSFSTLEIQRTEQGDSAMYLCASSPGGSADTQYFGPGTRLTVL.